A single sample is the source of the 18 T cell receptor beta chains below, sequenced in a study of Graves' ophthalmopathy and Graves' hyperthyroidism. RNA transcripts were the template, and TCR beta CDR3 regions were amplified from them. HTBI primers were employed in first-round RT-PCR, then a second-round multiplex PCR followed. From the multiplex PCR reads, TCRdb called clonotypes with MiXCR, one entry per CDR3 protein. The table includes a few hundred thousand distinct CDR3 sequences, about 40% detected once. The specimen sequenced was peripheral blood or thyroid tissue (not recorded which). Every receptor here comes from an adult man with Graves' hyperthyroidism.

This clonotype was seen repeatedly, ten times or more. The gene calls are TRBV19 and TRBJ1-1, with D unresolved. The germline CDR1 and CDR2 sequences are LNHDA and SQIVND (reference sequence). CDR3 length: 14 residues. The V end lost 2 bases, the J end lost 1 base, and 8 bases lay between the germline ends. CDR3 sequence (DNA): TGTGCCAGTAGTATACGCGGCGGGAACACTGAAGCTTTCTTT. Its protein is CASSIRGGNTEAFF.

This clonotype was detected ten times or more. The V and J genes are TRBV6-6 and TRBJ2-5; no reliable D call. The CDR3 contains 12 residues. CDR1 is MNHNY and CDR2 is SVGAGI in the germline V gene (reference sequence). With 6 bases removed from V and 5 bases from J, the gap between germline ends came to 10 bases. The CDR3 here is CASRLVRETQYF. CDR3 sequence (DNA): TGTGCCAGCAGGCTCGTCCGGGAGACCCAGTACTTC.

The table lists this clonotype with a few counts. The chain couples TRBV6-1 to TRBJ2-5, with D possibly matching TRBD1 (6 bases). V dropped 6 bases and J dropped 0 bases, with 14 bases sitting between them. Germline assignment: CDR1 MNHNS and CDR2 SASEGT. The CDR3 consists of 15 residues. The CDR3 nucleotides are TGTGCCAGCAGGAAGTGGGGACAAAACCAAGAGACCCAGTACTTC. This encodes CASRKWGQNQETQYF.

This clonotype has more than one count but fewer than ten. V is TRBV10-1 and J is TRBJ2-2; 8 bases align to TRBD1. Germline V gives CDR1 WNHNN, CDR2 SYGVQD (reference sequence). V was pared by 0 bases and J by 4 bases, with 7 bases of the junction left unmatched. The CDR3 has 17 amino acids. The CDR3 region is CASSESTGAASTGELFF. The CDR3 nucleotides are TGCGCCAGCAGTGAGTCGACAGGGGCTGCGAGCACCGGGGAGCTGTTTTTT.

This clonotype came up a few times. This chain links TRBV10-3 with TRBJ1-1; D perhaps matches TRBD1 (6 bases). Germline CDR1 reads ENHRY; CDR2 reads SYGVKD. Deletions cut 3 bases from V and 6 bases from J, with 14 bases between. The CDR3 has 14 residues. The CDR3 spells CAISEKTGRAEAFF. DNA for the CDR3: TGTGCCATCAGTGAAAAAACAGGGCGGGCTGAAGCTTTCTTT.

This clonotype was recorded many times. The chain joins TRBV2 to TRBJ1-1; 10 nucleotides align to TRBD1. V shed 9 bases and J 2 bases; nucleotides not matched to a gene: 9. Germline V gives CDR1 SNHLY, CDR2 FYNNEI. The CDR3 contains 15 residues. Here the CDR3 DNA reads TGTGCCAGAACCCGGGACAGGGGCACTAACACTGAAGCTTTCTTT. It yields the protein CARTRDRGTNTEAFF.

This clonotype turned up a few times. The CDR3 reads CASRGSGRASYEQYF. The CDR3 DNA is TGTGCCAGCAGGGGAAGCGGGAGGGCCTCCTACGAGCAGTACTTC. This chain uses TRBV6-5 with TRBJ2-7; 10 nucleotides line up with TRBD2. Germline CDR1 is MNHEY and CDR2 is SVGAGI. V lost 6 bases to trimming and J lost 0 bases; unmatched junction nucleotides: 5. The CDR3 is 15 residues long.

In regard to this clonotype: One end of the junction does not line up with germline, which may come from a read error. This chain links TRBV5-6 with TRBJ1-1, with D unresolved. Germline V gene sequence: CDR1 SGHDT, CDR2 YYEEEE. The CDR3 is 14 residues long. CDR3 amino acids: CTSSLGQLNTEAFF. CDR3 DNA: TGTACCAGCAGCTTGGGCCAGTTGAACACTGAAGCTTTCTTT.

This clonotype was counted many times. The chain recombines TRBV14 with TRBJ1-2; 9 bases line up with TRBD1. After removal of 3 bases from V and 7 bases from J, the junction contained 6 bases not matched to a gene. CDR1 and CDR2 (germline): SGHDN, FVKESK. The CDR3 length is 14 residues. The CDR3 is CASSQGQGFGGYTF. CDR3 in DNA: TGTGCCAGCAGCCAGGGACAGGGATTTGGTGGCTACACCTTC.

This clonotype was recorded many times. The rearrangement links TRBV12-3 or TRBV12-4 to TRBJ2-7; TRBD2 matches 10 bases. Trimming cost V 3 bases and J 5 bases; bases outside gene matches: 10. CDR3 length equals 16 residues. In DNA, the CDR3 is TGTGCCAGCAGTTTGACCCTAGCGGGAGCGGGGGACGAGCAGTACTTC. It specifies CASSLTLAGAGDEQYF.

This clonotype was detected ten times or more. The chain employs TRBV7-2 and TRBJ2-7; 7 bases line up with TRBD2. This CDR3 has 17 residues. V shed 1 base, J shed 0 bases, and the junction held 9 bases outside the gene matches. Germline CDR1 and CDR2: SGHTA and FQGNSA. The CDR3 bases are TGTGCCAGCAGCTTAGAGGGGAGGGCCATAGGCTCCTACGAGCAGTACTTC. This codes for CASSLEGRAIGSYEQYF.

In this sample, this clonotype turned up many times. The chain recombines TRBV10-3 with TRBJ1-1, with 7 bases identical to TRBD1. Germline values: CDR1 ENHRY, CDR2 SYGVKD. This CDR3 has 14 residues. V lost 5 bases, J lost 1 base, and 4 bases stayed unmatched. CDR3 in DNA: TGTGCCATCAGTTCAGGGGGTCGGAACACTGAAGCTTTCTTT. Translated, it gives CAISSGGRNTEAFF.

Ten or more counts support this clonotype. J is TRBJ1-4 and V is TRBV9; 7 bases line up with TRBD1. Germline trimming cut 0 bases from V and 8 bases from J; bases unmatched to any gene: 10. CDR3 size: 16 residues. Germline lookup yields CDR1 SGDLS and CDR2 YYNGEE. DNA of the CDR3: TGTGCCAGCAGCGTAGCCCCATCGACAGGGACGGAAAAACTGTTTTTT. Protein sequence: CASSVAPSTGTEKLFF.

This clonotype was found many times. V and J are TRBV7-9 and TRBJ1-5, with 8 bases lining up with TRBD1. CDR1 SEHNR and CDR2 FQNEAQ come from the germline V gene (reference sequence). CDR3 size: 16 residues. V lost 1 base, J lost 4 bases, and 6 bases stayed unmatched. This CDR3 is CASSLGHRGVNQPQHF. The CDR3 region has the DNA TGTGCCAGCAGCTTAGGTCACAGGGGGGTTAATCAGCCCCAGCATTTT. Using reference TRBV7-9 and TRBJ1-5 for the parts outside the CDR3, the full variable domain is DTGVSQNPRHKITKRGQNVTFRCDPISEHNRLYWYRQTLGQGPEFLTYFQNEAQLEKSRLLSDRFSAERPKGSFSTLEIQRTEQGDSAMYLCASSLGHRGVNQPQHFGDGTRLSIL.

The rearrangement links TRBV2 to TRBJ2-5, with 9 bases fitting TRBD1. The germline CDR1 and CDR2 sequences are SNHLY and FYNNEI. The ends lost 8 bases at V and 2 bases at J; junction bases unmatched: 15. This CDR3 is built from 17 residues. In DNA form, the CDR3 reads TGTGCCAGCTCACCACCGGGTAGACAGGGGGGACAAGAGACCCAGTACTTC. The encoded protein is CASSPPGRQGGQETQYF.

V and J are TRBV25-1 and TRBJ2-5, with 8 bases aligning to TRBD1. This CDR3 is 17 amino acids long. Germline assignment: CDR1 MGHDK and CDR2 SYGVNS. Germline trimming cut 5 bases from V and 2 bases from J; bases unmatched to any gene: 13. The CDR3 nucleotides read TGTGCCAGCAGTAAAGACAGGGGTCATATCATACAAGAGACCCAGTACTTC. This codes for CASSKDRGHIIQETQYF. Together with reference TRBV25-1 and TRBJ2-5, the CDR3 gives the full variable domain: EADIYQTPRYLVIGTGKKITLECSQTMGHDKMYWYQQDPGMELHLIHYSYGVNSTEKGDLSSESTVSRIRTEHFPLTLESARPSHTSQYLCASSKDRGHIIQETQYFGPGTRLLVL.

The rearrangement links TRBV7-8 to TRBJ1-5; D remains unclear. The CDR3 consists of 12 residues. CDR1 and CDR2 from the germline V gene are SGHVS and FQNEAQ. V was cut by 0 bases and J by 9 bases, with 6 bases left in between. The CDR3 is CASSLASGPQHF. The CDR3 DNA follows: TGTGCCAGCAGCTTAGCGTCTGGGCCCCAGCATTTT.

This clonotype was counted ten times or more. V usage is TRBV6-1 and J usage is TRBJ1-1; 7 bases match TRBD1. This CDR3 has 14 residues. Germline V lookup: CDR1 MNHNS, CDR2 SASEGT. V was clipped by 4 bases and J by 4 bases; unmatched bases: 6. CDR3 residues: CASSVRQGGTEAFF. CDR3 nucleotides: TGTGCCAGCAGTGTCAGACAGGGCGGCACTGAAGCTTTCTTT.